The entry below gives a single T cell receptor beta chain sequence along with its context. This sample stems from a study of early T cells in non-severe SARS-CoV-2 infection. Study in general: From unsorted whole blood, bulk RNA was sequenced, and the chains remained unpaired.

The CDR3 contains 14 residues. V was trimmed by 0 bases and J by 1 base, leaving 5 bases between them. CDR1 and CDR2 from the germline V gene are LGHNA and YNFKEQ. Individual cDNA molecules were tagged with unique molecular identifiers, the study reported. In TCRdb, the 5' RACE reads were re-called with MiXCR into one record per CDR3 protein. The table lists about 60,000 distinct CDR3 sequences, around 12% of them singletons. The specimen sequenced was whole blood. This chain links TRBV4-2 with TRBJ2-3, with D unresolved. This TCR derives from an adult who was a healthcare worker with PCR-confirmed SARS-CoV-2 infection or an uninfected control (not recorded which). CDR3: CASSQDFGTDTQYF. CDR3 nucleotides: TGTGCCAGCAGCCAAGATTTCGGCACAGATACGCAGTATTTT.